The next 10 T cell receptor beta chains were all read from a single sample in a study of cytomegalovirus exposure and HLA in healthy donors. It was with 60 Vbeta and 13 Jbeta primers that the PCR ran. TCRdb keeps only in-frame clones here, not all; method: immunoSEQ multiplex PCR. The sample includes about 150,000 clones, about 76% of them seen just once. The specimen sequenced was PBMCs. These receptors were obtained from a human donor in good health.

The gene calls are TRBV7-8 and TRBJ2-3, with TRBD1 matching 8 bases. V dropped 3 bases and J dropped 2; count of bases not matched to a gene: 7. The V gene's germline CDR1 is SGHVS and CDR2 FQNEAQ. This CDR3 spans 16 amino acids. For the CDR3, the DNA is TGTGCCAGCAGCTTCAGAACAGGGGGATTCACAGATACGCAGTATTTT. It codes for CASSFRTGGFTDTQYF.

The chain couples TRBV9 to TRBJ2-1; TRBD2 is a possible D gene (10 bases). Germline CDR1 and CDR2: SGDLS and YYNGEE. The CDR3 extends over 20 amino acids. V was pared by 3 bases and J by 7 bases, with 32 bases between. The CDR3 region has the DNA TGTGCCAGCAGCGCAACAGGGGGCGGGAGCGGGAGGGCCGGAGCTAATGAGCAGTTCTTC. This translates into CASSATGGGSGRAGANEQFF. The full variable domain, in which reference TRBV9 and TRBJ2-1 provide the parts outside the CDR3, is DSGVTQTPKHLITATGQRVTLRCSPRSGDLSVYWYQQSLDQGLQFLIQYYNGEERAKGNILERFSAQQFPDLHSELNLSSLELGDSALYFCASSATGGGSGRAGANEQFFGPGTRLTVL.

The chain carries TRBV9 and TRBJ2-6, with 7 positions matching TRBD2. Germline CDR1 is SGDLS and CDR2 is YYNGEE. J was trimmed by 11 bases and V by 4 bases; bases with no gene match: 15. This CDR3 is built from 16 residues. The chain's CDR3 is CASSPTHGTTLDVLTF. CDR3 nucleotides: TGTGCCAGCAGCCCAACCCACGGGACTACCCTCGACGTCCTGACTTTC.

The V gene is TRBV4-1, the J gene TRBJ2-5, with 7 bases that match TRBD1. V lost 2 bases to trimming and J lost 4 bases; unmatched junction nucleotides: 4. This CDR3 has 14 residues. Germline V gene lookup returns CDR1 MGHRA and CDR2 YSYEKL. Written as DNA, the CDR3 is TGCGCCAGCAGCCAAACGACAGGGTCAGAGACCCAGTACTTC. Translating gives CASSQTTGSETQYF.

The chain joins TRBV9 to TRBJ2-3, with TRBD2 matching 8 bases. Germline V gene lookup returns CDR1 SGDLS and CDR2 YYNGEE. V lost 4 bases to trimming and J lost 0 bases; unmatched junction nucleotides: 7. The CDR3 has 16 residues. Written as DNA, the CDR3 is TGTGCCAGCAGCCCATCCGGGGGGGATAGCACAGATACGCAGTATTTT. It yields the protein CASSPSGGDSTDTQYF.

V usage is TRBV30 and J usage is TRBJ2-3; TRBD2 matches 8 bases. Germline trimming cut 4 bases from V and 5 bases from J; bases unmatched to any gene: 11. Germline loops: CDR1 GTSNPN, CDR2 SVGIG (reference sequence). This CDR3 is built from 15 residues. This CDR3 is CAWTLGGRGVDTQYF. As DNA, the CDR3 is TGTGCCTGGACCCTCGGTGGGCGGGGGGTAGATACGCAGTATTTT.

The chain employs TRBV5-4 and TRBJ2-2, with no clear D. This CDR3 has 12 amino acids. From germline, CDR1 is SGHNT and CDR2 YYREEE (reference sequence). V dropped 4 bases and J dropped 1 base, with 2 bases sitting between them. The CDR3 sequence: CASSLNTGELFF. The CDR3 DNA reads as TGTGCCAGCAGCCTGAACACCGGGGAGCTGTTTTTT. The whole variable domain, filled in from reference TRBV5-4 and TRBJ2-2, reads ETGVTQSPTHLIKTRGQQVTLRCSSQSGHNTVSWYQQALGQGPQFIFQYYREEENGRGNFPPRFSGLQFPNYSSELNVNALELDDSALYLCASSLNTGELFFGEGSRLTVL.

This clone was seen only once. The J gene is TRBJ1-1, the V gene TRBV19; no reliable D call. Germline V gene data show CDR1 as LNHDA and CDR2 as SQIVND (reference sequence). This CDR3 has 12 residues. V was cut by 5 bases and J by 3 bases, with 7 bases left in between. The CDR3 DNA reads TGTGCCAGTAGTGTACTTTACACTGAAGCTTTCTTT. Protein: CASSVLYTEAFF.

The CDR3 loop is CASSPGGFLYEQYF. Written as DNA, the CDR3 is TGTGCCAGCAGCCCAGGGGGCTTTCTCTACGAGCAGTACTTC. V gene TRBV14 combines with J gene TRBJ2-7, with 8 nucleotides matching TRBD1. Germline CDR1 is SGHDN and CDR2 is FVKESK. V lost 4 bases to trimming and J lost 3 bases; unmatched junction nucleotides: 5. This CDR3 is 14 amino acids long.

The J gene is TRBJ2-1, the V gene TRBV7-2, with TRBD2 matching over 8 bases. The trim removed 2 bases at V and 4 bases at J, leaving 10 bases unmatched. In germline, CDR1 is SGHTA, CDR2 FQGNSA. This CDR3 region has 17 residues. DNA for the CDR3: TGTGCCAGCAGCTTAATGGGTGGCGGGAGGATATACAATGAGCAGTTCTTC. This encodes CASSLMGGGRIYNEQFF.